A single T cell receptor (beta chain) is shown here with its context. There are a few counts of this clonotype. Its antigen is unknown. Base qualities are not provided; no much larger clone lies one nucleotide away. The data originate from a study of T cells in Graves' hyperthyroidism and ophthalmopathy (dated by TCRdb to between 2017 and 2020). About the full investigation: Peripheral blood was collected at initial diagnosis, before any treatment. To identify distinguishing TCR V-J signatures, a discovery cohort of about 95 patients was used, comprising 43 with Graves' ophthalmopathy and some 57 with stable Graves' hyperthyroidism. Prospective prediction of ophthalmopathy was tested in an independent validation cohort consisting of roughly 20 hyperthyroidism patients and approximately 16 patients who later progressed to ophthalmopathy. The 80 to 100 discovery patients were randomly divided into training and test sets at a 7:3 ratio. In more than 5 Graves' hyperthyroidism patients, the study also compared T-cell repertoires from thyroid tissue with T-cell repertoires from blood. Following sampling, methimazole starting at 30 mg daily was given to hyperthyroidism patients, and high-dose intravenous methylprednisolone was given to ophthalmopathy patients. TCR Vbeta CDR3 sequencing of 120 to 150 peripheral blood samples (fewer than 45 ophthalmopathy, some 75 hyperthyroidism and roughly 17 progressor patients) is reported in the paper.

Unmatched junction bases come to 4, with V trimmed by 4 bases and J by 7 bases. The germline V gene supplies CDR1 MNHNS and CDR2 SASEGT. Including cysteine and phenylalanine, the CDR3 has 13 amino acids. Of the read, only the CDR3 DNA is kept; its 39 bases are in frame from base 1. The research as a whole found: No statistical method was used to set the sample size in advance, and investigators knew the group allocation. Most expanded thyroid clonotypes (frequency above 0.001) were also found in blood, which suggests that blood repertoires may mirror thyroid immune responses. Ophthalmopathy was separated from stable hyperthyroidism by a 13 V-J signature model, with about 88% sensitivity and 81% to 82% specificity obtained in cross-validation and 80%/75% obtained in testing. During validation, the model predicted progression to ophthalmopathy a median of around 7 months ahead of onset, with approximately 70% sensitivity and under 85% specificity.

Amplification of TCR beta CDR3 regions was carried out from RNA transcripts. For the first round of RT-PCR on the TCR CDR3, the HTBI primer set was used together with the Qiagen OneStep RT-PCR kit. Libraries were constructed in a second round of multiplex PCR, after which size selection and purification were performed. Sequencing of the libraries was done on an Illumina HiSeq2000 using paired-end 100 bp reads. The paper's processing steps were these. SOAPnuke was used to process the raw data, with reads discarded if the reads contained adapters or uncalled bases, had a mean Phred below 15, or lacked an exact constant-primer or identifier match. COPE v1.2.5 was used to merge the high-quality paired reads, and each unique nucleotide sequence was defined as a clonotype. MiTCR v1.1 was used to align clonotypes to the IMGT TRBV, TRBD and TRBJ reference segments. Only V-J combinations with frequency above 0.0001, covering 99% to 99.2% of repertoires, were analysed. A TCS score was defined as the ratio of F50 (clonal expansion) to E x V (chaos), with BLOSUM62-based TCRdist applied between CDR3 peptides within each V-J. Welch's t-statistics and random forest reduced some 510 V-J features to 13, which were used in a naive Bayes classifier (R e1071). Through fastp at Q25 and MiXCR, TCRdb rebuilt clones from the public reads, retaining in-frame beta chains. Every entry covers one CDR3 protein and lists the most common genes and DNA from its rows. In this record, the V and J calls reflect TCRdb's handling and not the investigators' own analysis. The table for this sample lists some 760,000 distinct CDR3 sequences; 14% of them were counted only once. Roughly 10% of the sample is held by the ten biggest clonotypes.

Graves' hyperthyroidism was defined as stable when no progression to ophthalmopathy occurred over 18 months of follow-up. Hyperthyroidism patients were newly diagnosed, had a disease duration of under 2 months, and were aged 18 to 65 years. Patients with uncontrolled infections, other autoimmune diseases, pregnancy or lactation were excluded. Clinical symptoms, serum thyroxine and TRAb, thyroid ultrasound, and orbital computed tomography formed the basis for the diagnoses. PBMCs were separated from roughly 10 ml of fresh peripheral blood using Ficoll-Paque density gradient centrifugation. Total RNA was extracted using Trizol reagent, and RNA quality was assessed on an Agilent 2100 Bioanalyzer.

What was sequenced was blood. The clonotype was recovered from a woman aged 18-29 years with Graves' hyperthyroidism. The rearranged segments are TRBV6-1 and TRBJ2-4, with 7 bases in between that match TRBD1. The nucleotide sequence is TGTGCCAGCAGTGCATCGGGACAGAACATTCAGTACTTC. This is translated as CASSASGQNIQYF.